These 23 T cell receptor beta chains came from one sample sequenced in a study of T cells in Graves' hyperthyroidism and ophthalmopathy. Amplification yielded TCR beta CDR3 regions, with RNA transcripts as the source. The primer set for the first-round RT-PCR of the TCR CDR3 was HTBI. TCRdb itself ran the multiplex PCR reads through MiXCR, one entry per CDR3 protein. The sample records over 350,000 distinct CDR3 sequences, approximately 17% being singletons. Source material: blood. These receptors were taken from a man younger than 30 with Graves' ophthalmopathy.

In its sample, this clonotype was seen many times. The rearrangement links TRBV27 to TRBJ2-7; 9 nucleotides line up with TRBD1. This CDR3 comprises 15 residues. CDR1 and CDR2 (germline): MNHEY, SMNVEV (reference sequence). Losses at the gene ends were 1 base for V and 4 bases for J; bases not matched to a gene: 5. CDR3 coding DNA: TGTGCCAGCAGTTTATGGACAGGGGAGCGTTACGAGCAGTACTTC. Translation: CASSLWTGERYEQYF.

In this sample, this clonotype turned up a few times. The rearrangement uses TRBV5-4 and TRBJ2-3, with 9 bases matching TRBD2. Germline loops: CDR1 SGHNT, CDR2 YYREEE (reference sequence). The CDR3 is 16 amino acids. V lost 1 base and J lost 5; bases outside the gene matches: 8. The CDR3 bases are TGTGCCAGCAGCTTGACGGGGCGGGGGGGTCAAGATACGCAGTATTTT. The encoded protein is CASSLTGRGGQDTQYF.

This clonotype was seen only a few times. This chain connects TRBV6-2 or TRBV6-3 to TRBJ1-1; perhaps TRBD1 as D (6 bases). CDR3 length: 15 amino acids. Germline values: CDR1 MNHEY, CDR2 SVGEGT. The V end lost 6 bases, the J end lost 4 bases, and 18 bases lay between the germline ends. The CDR3 is CASSAQGRGGTEAFF. DNA of the CDR3: TGTGCCAGCAGCGCCCAGGGGCGAGGCGGCACTGAAGCTTTCTTT.

This clonotype was recorded at least ten times. This chain links TRBV6-1 with TRBJ1-5, with no clear D. V shed 1 base and J shed 0 bases, with 10 bases lying between them. The CDR3 is 16 amino acids. Germline CDR1 reads MNHNS; CDR2 reads SASEGT. CDR3 sequence: CASSEVADYSNQPQHF. The DNA for the CDR3 is TGTGCCAGCAGTGAAGTGGCAGATTATAGCAATCAGCCCCAGCATTTT.

CDR3: CASSLTAESSYEQYF. The CDR3 nucleotides are TGTGCCAGCAGCTTAACAGCGGAGAGCTCCTACGAGCAGTACTTC. The chain carries TRBV7-2 and TRBJ2-7, with a possible D match to TRBD2 (5 bases). Deletions cut 2 bases from V and 0 bases from J, with 11 bases between. CDR1 and CDR2 (germline): SGHTA, FQGNSA. The CDR3 spans 15 residues.

This clonotype showed up many times. The chain recombines TRBV7-3 with TRBJ2-1; no reliable D call. V dropped 1 base and J dropped 10 bases, with 14 bases sitting between them. The CDR3 has 14 amino acids. The germline CDR1 and CDR2 sequences are SGHTA and FQGTGA. The CDR3 sequence is CASSLSTGQEEQFF. The CDR3 DNA is TGTGCCAGCAGCTTAAGCACCGGGCAGGAGGAGCAGTTCTTC.

The chain's CDR3 is CASSRDSSGGRTKSPYEQYF. The CDR3 nucleotides read TGTGCCAGCAGTCGGGACTCTAGCGGGGGGCGGACAAAATCTCCCTACGAGCAGTACTTC. V gene TRBV7-9 combines with J gene TRBJ2-7; 11 positions agree with TRBD2. The trim removed 6 bases at V and 2 bases at J, leaving 21 bases unmatched. The CDR3 totals 20 residues. Germline V lookup: CDR1 SEHNR, CDR2 FQNEAQ (reference sequence).

There are many counts of this clonotype. This sequence joins TRBV7-9 and TRBJ1-6, with 8 nucleotides matching TRBD1. This CDR3 is built from 15 residues. Germline CDR1 is SEHNR and CDR2 is FQNEAQ (reference sequence). The V and J ends lost 5 bases and 9 bases, in that order; junction bases with no gene match: 9. The chain's CDR3 is CASSAGQGRGSPLHF. In DNA, the CDR3 is TGTGCCAGCAGCGCCGGACAGGGCCGGGGTTCACCCCTCCACTTT.

The chain employs TRBV5-6 and TRBJ2-1; 7 nucleotides agree with TRBD1. V shed 4 bases, J shed 2 bases, and the junction held 6 bases outside the gene matches. Germline V gene sequence: CDR1 SGHDT, CDR2 YYEEEE. CDR3 length equals 15 residues. The CDR3: CASSTTGDPYNEQFF. Here the CDR3 DNA reads TGTGCCAGCAGCACTACAGGGGACCCCTACAATGAGCAGTTCTTC.

This clonotype occurred many times. The chain uses TRBV18 and TRBJ1-5, with D hard to call. The V gene lost 2 bases and the J gene lost 3 bases, with 8 bases spanning the gap. The CDR3 sequence is 14 residues long. Germline V lookup: CDR1 KGHSH, CDR2 LQKENI. CDR3 sequence (DNA): TGTGCCAGCTCACCATCCCGGAACAATCAGCCCCAGCATTTT. Its protein is CASSPSRNNQPQHF.

This clonotype was detected many times. The V gene is TRBV12-3 or TRBV12-4, the J gene TRBJ2-4; the match to TRBD1 covers 8 bases. The CDR3 totals 13 residues. Unmatched junction bases numbered 4, after V lost 5 bases and J lost 7 bases. The CDR3 loop reads CASSQDRVNIQYF. The DNA of the CDR3 is TGTGCCAGCAGTCAGGACAGGGTCAACATTCAGTACTTC.

A few counts support this clonotype. The rearrangement uses TRBV6-5 and TRBJ2-1, with TRBD2 matching over 7 bases. V lost 2 bases and J lost 3; bases outside the gene matches: 1. CDR3 size: 14 residues. Germline V gene lookup returns CDR1 MNHEY and CDR2 SVGAGI. This chain's CDR3 is CASSYGGGYNEQFF. In nucleotides, the CDR3 is TGTGCCAGCAGTTACGGGGGGGGCTACAATGAGCAGTTCTTC.

V usage is TRBV7-9 and J usage is TRBJ1-4; D gene uncertain. Germline-derived CDR1 and CDR2 are SEHNR and FQNEAQ (reference sequence). The V gene lost 2 bases and the J gene lost 3 bases, with 16 bases spanning the gap. This CDR3 is 17 amino acids long. CDR3: CASSLYEGGVSNEKLFF. The CDR3 coding sequence is TGTGCCAGCAGCTTATATGAGGGCGGGGTTTCTAATGAAAAACTGTTTTTT. Full variable domain (rest looked up from reference TRBV7-9 and TRBJ1-4): DTGVSQNPRHKITKRGQNVTFRCDPISEHNRLYWYRQTLGQGPEFLTYFQNEAQLEKSRLLSDRFSAERPKGSFSTLEIQRTEQGDSAMYLCASSLYEGGVSNEKLFFGSGTQLSVL.

This clonotype was seen ten or more times. The chain links TRBV12-3 or TRBV12-4 to TRBJ2-7; 7 bases map to TRBD1. The CDR3 has 14 amino acids. The V gene end was trimmed by 5 bases and the J gene end by 0 bases; junction bases not matched to a gene: 4. The CDR3 coding sequence is TGTGCCAGCAGTCGACAGGGAAGCTCCTACGAGCAGTACTTC. Protein sequence: CASSRQGSSYEQYF.

In its sample, this clonotype was seen many times. The chain joins TRBV7-3 to TRBJ2-3, with D tentatively TRBD1 or TRBD2 (5 bases each). Germline CDR1 is SGHTA and CDR2 is FQGTGA. The V end was cut by 5 bases, the J end by 0 bases, with 12 bases between. The CDR3 sequence is 15 residues long. The CDR3 reads CASSGSGRSTDTQYF. The CDR3 bases are TGTGCCAGCAGCGGCTCGGGACGGAGCACAGATACGCAGTATTTT.

This clonotype appeared many times. The chain carries TRBV12-3 or TRBV12-4 and TRBJ2-5, with 8 bases matching TRBD2. J lost 1 base, V lost 7 bases, and 8 bases had no gene match. CDR3 length: 15 residues. The chain's CDR3 is CASTGVRGGQETQYF. The DNA of the CDR3 is TGTGCCAGCACCGGGGTCCGGGGGGGCCAAGAGACCCAGTACTTC.

This clonotype was recorded at least ten times. The gene calls are TRBV6-6 and TRBJ1-1, with TRBD1 identical over 10 bases. The CDR3 runs 16 residues. The V gene end was trimmed by 0 bases and the J gene end by 11 bases; junction bases not matched to a gene: 12. Per germline, CDR1 MNHNY and CDR2 SVGAGI (reference sequence). Here the CDR3 DNA reads TGTGCCAGCAGTTACTCTGGGACAGGGGCGCCCGGGGAGGCTTTCTTT. It yields the protein CASSYSGTGAPGEAFF.

This clonotype has more than one count but fewer than ten. This rearrangement joins TRBV4-1 to TRBJ1-2, with D possibly being TRBD1 (5 bases). The CDR3 is 16 residues long. The V gene's germline CDR1 is MGHRA and CDR2 YSYEKL. The ends were cut back, 0 bases at V and 2 bases at J, with 13 bases in the middle. This CDR3 reads CASSQEAGRNNYGYTF. In DNA form, the CDR3 reads TGCGCCAGCAGCCAAGAGGCGGGGCGCAACAACTATGGCTACACCTTC.

This chain uses TRBV6-2 or TRBV6-3 with TRBJ2-7, with unresolved D. The CDR3 extends over 11 amino acids. Germline CDR1 is MNHEY and CDR2 is SVGEGT. The V end lost 9 bases, the J end lost 2 bases, and 8 bases lay between the germline ends. The CDR3 region has the DNA TGTGCCAGTGGTAGTGCCTACGAGCAGTACTTC. Residues: CASGSAYEQYF.

This clonotype was recorded at least ten times. The chain links TRBV24-1 to TRBJ1-1; D ambiguous. Germline CDR1 and CDR2: KGHDR and SFDVKD. Trimming took off 1 base at V and 7 bases at J, with 6 bases between the two ends. This CDR3 comprises 12 residues. In nucleotides, the CDR3 is TGTGCCACCAGTGATTTTGGGGTTGAAGCTTTCTTT. This sequence encodes CATSDFGVEAFF.

In its sample, this clonotype was seen once. The V gene is TRBV27, the J gene TRBJ2-7, with 9 bases that match TRBD1. Germline V gene sequence: CDR1 MNHEY, CDR2 SMNVEV (reference sequence). The J segment lost 9 bases and the V segment lost 5 bases, leaving 11 bases of the junction unmatched. The CDR3 extends over 14 amino acids. CDR3 amino acids: CASSLLTGGSVQYF. The CDR3 region has the DNA TGTGCCAGCAGTCTATTAACAGGGGGCTCAGTGCAGTACTTC.

Ten or more counts support this clonotype. The chain has TRBV12-3 or TRBV12-4 and TRBJ2-2; 10 positions agree with TRBD2. The CDR3 loop spans 16 amino acids. The ends lost 8 bases at V and 4 bases at J; junction bases unmatched: 10. CDR3 protein: CASLSGGARGTGELFF. As DNA, the CDR3 is TGTGCCAGCTTAAGCGGGGGGGCGCGTGGCACCGGGGAGCTGTTTTTT.

A note on this clonotype: The junction departs from the called germline gene at one end, perhaps through a read error. The chain couples TRBV29-1 to TRBJ2-7; perhaps TRBD2 as D (7 bases). This CDR3 region has 14 residues. CDR1 is SQVTM and CDR2 is ANQGSEA in the germline V gene. The CDR3 DNA follows: TGCAACGTTGGGGGGCGGGGGCCAACCTACGAGCAGTACTTC. This sequence encodes CNVGGRGPTYEQYF.